The text below deals with one TCR beta chain. At one end the junction does not follow the germline gene, possibly because of a read error. These data come from a study of cytomegalovirus exposure and HLA in healthy donors. This CDR3 comprises 15 residues. CDR1 is MNHEY, CDR2 SVGAGI, per germline. A multiplex PCR was run with 60 Vbeta primers and 13 Jbeta primers. Clones were sequenced by immunoSEQ multiplex PCR, and TCRdb holds only the in-frame ones, with some missing. The sample lists 150,000 to 200,000 clones, about four fifths occurring once. Sequencing was performed on PBMCs. This clonotype was obtained from a man aged 50 to 59 in good health and CMV-seropositive. The rearrangement joins TRBV6-5 to TRBJ2-3; no definite D call. CDR3 in DNA: TGTGCCAGCAGATACTCTTACGGTAGCACAGATACGCAGTATTTT. Its translation: CASRYSYGSTDTQYF.